A selection of T cell receptor beta chains follows, all from one sample in a study of cytomegalovirus exposure and HLA in healthy donors. Using immunoSEQ multiplex PCR, the repertoire was profiled, and TCRdb retains in-frame clones only, with some absent. In the table there are around 58,000 clones, 85% to 90% of which are singletons. Sequencing input: PBMCs. Receptors originate from a woman between 18 and 29 years old in good health and CMV-seronegative. The CDR3 runs from the conserved cysteine through the conserved F or W. Fields, in order: V gene, D gene, clone size, J gene, CDR3 DNA, CDR3 protein. The D gene is left open where the match is weak. A row's size may be missing; if present it is once, few, many or a size class.

TRBV11-3	NA	NA	TRBJ2-2	TGTGCCAGCAGCCGGCGGCGGGACTTCGGGGAGCTGTTTTTT	CASSRRRDFGELFF
TRBV4-2	TRBD2	NA	TRBJ2-7	TGTGCCAGCAGCCACACGAGCGGGGGGGGGTCCTACGAGCAGTACTTC	CASSHTSGGGSYEQYF
TRBV10-3	TRBD1	NA	TRBJ2-1	TGTGCCATCAGTGAGTGGACAGGGGCCTACAATGAGCAGTTCTTC	CAISEWTGAYNEQFF
TRBV27	TRBD2	NA	TRBJ2-1	TGTGCCAGCGAGGGTAGCGGGACCTATGAGCAGTTCTTC	CASEGSGTYEQFF
TRBV11-2	TRBD1	NA	TRBJ1-5	TGTGCCAGCAGCTTAGACGGGACAGGGCTTCAGCCCCAGCATTTT	CASSLDGTGLQPQHF
TRBV27	NA	NA	TRBJ1-1	TGTGCCAGCACCCAGATCCAGGGGACTGAAGCTTTCTTT	CASTQIQGTEAFF
TRBV10-3	TRBD1	NA	TRBJ1-1	TGTGCCATCAGTGAGGACCGGGACAGGGGTGAAGCTTTCTTT	CAISEDRDRGEAFF
TRBV5-1	TRBD1	NA	TRBJ1-3	TGCGCCAGCAGCGGGACAGGGGGCAACTTCGACTCTGGAAACACCATATATTTT	CASSGTGGNFDSGNTIYF
TRBV4-2	TRBD2	NA	TRBJ2-7	TGTGCCAGCAGCCAAGATTTACCCCCCCTAGGGAGGAGCGGGGGGGCCTACGAGCAGTACTTC	CASSQDLPPLGRSGGAYEQYF
TRBV4-2	TRBD2	few	TRBJ2-1	TGTGCCAGCAGCCAAGATACTAGCGGGGGGTACAATGAGCAGTTCTTC	CASSQDTSGGYNEQFF
TRBV5-6	TRBD1	NA	TRBJ1-2	TGTGCCAGCAGTCCCCTCATGACAGGGGACTATGGCTACACCTTC	CASSPLMTGDYGYTF
TRBV27	TRBD1	NA	TRBJ2-7	TGTGCCAGCAGTCCGGCGGACAGGAACTACGAGCAGTACTTC	CASSPADRNYEQYF
TRBV5-1	TRBD2	NA	TRBJ2-1	TGCGCCAGCAGCAGTACGAATCTAGCGGGGGCGAACAATGAGCAGTTCTTC	CASSSTNLAGANNEQFF
TRBV7-9	NA	NA	TRBJ2-7	TGTGCCAGCAGCCATACAGGGCCCGCCTACGAGCAGTACTTC	CASSHTGPAYEQYF
TRBV19	TRBD2	NA	TRBJ2-3	TGTGCCAGTAGTATGGGGCGGGAGCTTGGGGCAGATACGCAGTATTTT	CASSMGRELGADTQYF
TRBV14	NA	NA	TRBJ1-1	TGTGCCAGCAGCCAAGGCCGTATGGTAGCCGAAGCTTTCTTT	CASSQGRMVAEAFF
TRBV21-1	NA	NA	TRBJ2-7	TGTGCCAGCAGCAAAGTACGGACAGGGAAGTACGAGCAGTACTTC	CASSKVRTGKYEQYF
TRBV29-1	NA	NA	TRBJ2-3	TGCAGCGTTGCCCCCCTCCGGGAAGATACGCAGTATTTT	CSVAPLREDTQYF
TRBV10-3	NA	NA	TRBJ1-2	TGTGCCATCAGTGAGGAACAGTACTATGGCTACACCTTC	CAISEEQYYGYTF
TRBV10-2	NA	NA	TRBJ2-2	TGCGCCAGCAGCTCAACGGCGAACACCGGGGAGCTGTTTTTT	CASSSTANTGELFF
TRBV29-1	TRBD1	NA	TRBJ2-3	TGCAGCTTTAGGGGACAGAGTTCCAGCACAGATACGCAGTATTTT	CSFRGQSSSTDTQYF
TRBV5-1	TRBD2	NA	TRBJ2-5	TGCGCCAGCAGCTTGACAGCGGGGGAGACCCAGTACTTC	CASSLTAGETQYF
TRBV6-5	TRBD2	NA	TRBJ2-7	TGTGCCAGCAGTTACGGGACTAGCGGGTACGAGCAGTACTTC	CASSYGTSGYEQYF
TRBV15	TRBD1	NA	TRBJ2-7	TGTGCCACCGGGACAGGGAGATACGAGCAGTACTTC	CATGTGRYEQYF
TRBV29-1	NA	NA	TRBJ1-1	TGCAGCGTGATGAAGGACAGAGAGAACACTGAAGCTTTCTTT	CSVMKDRENTEAFF
TRBV5-6	TRBD1	NA	TRBJ1-2	TGTGCCAGCAGCCAGAACGCCGGGACAGGGGCAGCTAACTATGGCTACACCTTC	CASSQNAGTGAANYGYTF
TRBV7-6	NA	NA	TRBJ2-6	TGTGCCAGCAGCCCCGGTGGGGCCAACGTCCTGACTTTC	CASSPGGANVLTF
TRBV20-1	NA	NA	TRBJ2-7	TGCAGTGCCCCGACAGAGTACGAGCAGTACTTC	CSAPTEYEQYF
TRBV19	TRBD1	medium-sized	TRBJ1-2	TGTGCCAGTAGTACCGACAGGGTGAGAGGCTACACCTTC	CASSTDRVRGYTF
TRBV28	TRBD1	NA	TRBJ2-1	TGTGCCAGCAAAAAATCGCGGGACAGGGTGAGGAATGAGCAGTTCTTC	CASKKSRDRVRNEQFF
TRBV7-8	TRBD2	NA	TRBJ2-2	TGTGCCAGCAGCTTAGGAGTAGCGGGAGATCTTGATTCGTTTATCGGGGAGCTGTTTTTT	CASSLGVAGDLDSFIGELFF
TRBV7-8	NA	once	TRBJ2-1	TGTGCCAGCAGCTTAGGCGGGCTCAACAATGAGCAGTTCTTC	CASSLGGLNNEQFF
TRBV10-2	TRBD2	NA	TRBJ2-1	TGCGCCAGCAGACTGGCGGGAGCCCACAATGAGCAGTTCTTC	CASRLAGAHNEQFF
TRBV30	NA	NA	TRBJ2-2	TGTGCCTGGAGTTTTGGACAGACGAACACCGGGGAGCTGTTTTTT	CAWSFGQTNTGELFF
TRBV5-1	TRBD1	few	TRBJ2-7	TGCGCCAGCAGCTGGGGACAGGGGGCGGGGGAGCAGTACTTC	CASSWGQGAGEQYF
TRBV6-1	NA	NA	TRBJ2-4	TGTGCCAGCAGTGAAAGGGGGTGGGGGACCGGGGTACAACTAGCCAAAAACATTCAGTACTTC	CASSERGWGTGVQLAKNIQYF